The rows below give T cell receptor beta chains drawn from one sample of a study of CXCR3-negative and CXCR3-positive naive CD8 T cells. Following a re-call of the 5' RACE reads, TCRdb has one entry per CDR3 protein and lacks DNA. In total, the table holds some 130,000 distinct CDR3 sequences. The sample was naive CXCR3+ CD8+ T cells from blood. Every receptor here comes from a human donor in good health. Some clones in this sample may be carry-over from other donors' samples. The CDR3 runs from the conserved cysteine through the conserved F or W.

V gene: TRBV7-2; J gene: TRBJ1-2; CDR3 protein: CASSLGTGDLYGYTF
V gene: TRBV20-1; J gene: TRBJ1-2; CDR3 protein: CSARDFSGVTGNYGYTF
V gene: TRBV27; J gene: TRBJ2-1; CDR3 protein: CATKGAGLSYNEQFF
V gene: TRBV4-1; J gene: TRBJ2-5; CDR3 protein: CASSQGMVGLPHETQYF
V gene: TRBV15; J gene: TRBJ2-6; CDR3 protein: CATSRDSGTGANVLTF
V gene: TRBV29-1; J gene: TRBJ1-6; CDR3 protein: CSVQTGVGYNSPLHF
V gene: TRBV20-1; J gene: TRBJ2-1; CDR3 protein: CSAPTQGLAGYEQFF
V gene: TRBV7-9; J gene: TRBJ1-1; CDR3 protein: CASSLGDSPEAFF
V gene: TRBV5-6; J gene: TRBJ1-1; CDR3 protein: CASSFPNTEAFF
V gene: TRBV28; J gene: TRBJ1-2; CDR3 protein: CASSPDGQIYGYTF
V gene: TRBV20-1; J gene: TRBJ1-2; CDR3 protein: CSARDSGQNVNYGYTF
V gene: TRBV7-2; J gene: TRBJ1-2; CDR3 protein: CASSLAFTGSTKENYGYTF
V gene: TRBV15; J gene: TRBJ1-1; CDR3 protein: CATSRDLGGMNTEAFF
V gene: TRBV12-3/TRBV12-4; J gene: TRBJ2-7; CDR3 protein: CASSFRPGSYEQHF
V gene: TRBV3-1; J gene: TRBJ2-7; CDR3 protein: CASSPDFYEQYF
V gene: TRBV9; J gene: TRBJ1-1; CDR3 protein: CASSLRDRGTEAFF
V gene: TRBV4-1; J gene: TRBJ2-1; CDR3 protein: CASSQVGYPYNEQFF
V gene: TRBV12-3/TRBV12-4; J gene: TRBJ1-2; CDR3 protein: CASSLPGQGVYGYTF
V gene: TRBV12-5; J gene: TRBJ2-7; CDR3 protein: CASGLSGTTYEQYF
V gene: TRBV25-1; J gene: TRBJ2-3; CDR3 protein: CASSMVGTTDTQYF
V gene: TRBV20-1; J gene: TRBJ1-2; CDR3 protein: CSAGGPSSPQGDYQGYTF
V gene: TRBV28; J gene: TRBJ2-3; CDR3 protein: CASSFTTTFTGTQYF
V gene: TRBV20-1; J gene: TRBJ2-3; CDR3 protein: CSARGTGITDTQYF
V gene: TRBV29-1; J gene: TRBJ1-2; CDR3 protein: CSADRGYGYTF
V gene: TRBV20-1; J gene: TRBJ2-2; CDR3 protein: CSARTHRQGETGELFF
V gene: TRBV25-1; J gene: TRBJ2-7; CDR3 protein: CASSAGAGIVEQYF
V gene: TRBV14; J gene: TRBJ2-7; CDR3 protein: CASSHRAGPGYEQYF
V gene: TRBV15; J gene: TRBJ2-1; CDR3 protein: CATSDLAGAYNEQFF
V gene: TRBV7-9; J gene: TRBJ1-1; CDR3 protein: CASADSPAAFF
V gene: TRBV7-9; J gene: TRBJ2-5; CDR3 protein: CASSYVPGTRQETQYF
V gene: TRBV29-1; J gene: TRBJ2-5; CDR3 protein: CSVEEAGRRETQYF
V gene: TRBV10-3; J gene: TRBJ1-2; CDR3 protein: CAISEDGYGYTF
V gene: TRBV7-6; J gene: TRBJ2-7; CDR3 protein: CASSSFVGGLEQYF
V gene: TRBV12-3/TRBV12-4; J gene: TRBJ2-1; CDR3 protein: CASSLVGEQFF
V gene: TRBV9; J gene: TRBJ2-1; CDR3 protein: CASSVGGRNSYNEQFF
V gene: TRBV3-1; J gene: TRBJ2-7; CDR3 protein: CASSQGRQYPYEQYF
V gene: TRBV12-3/TRBV12-4; J gene: TRBJ1-5; CDR3 protein: CASSLLDTTGQPQHF
V gene: TRBV13; J gene: TRBJ1-1; CDR3 protein: CASSLGQGETYTEAFF